This T cell receptor (beta chain) was sequenced in a study of T-cell reconstitution after alpha-beta-depleted transplantation in children (dated by TCRdb to the mid-2010s). Describing the broader study: Using TCR repertoire profiling, the study quantitatively followed how T-cell immune reconstitution unfolded in children after TCRalphabeta/CD19-depleted allogeneic hematopoietic cell transplantation. What the work shows at the level of the full study, not this receptor alone: Over subsequent months, a decline in hyperexpanded clone frequencies was noted, and after one year, T-cell counts and TCRbeta diversity were mostly ascribed to newly produced T cells. The high TCRbeta diversity at day 60 in some patients was ascribed to recipient T cells and intrathymic progenitors that had survived conditioning. The apparently early recovery of alphabetaT-cell counts about two months after transplant reportedly depended on only several hundred rapidly expanded clones that came from non-depleted graft cells.

Receptor libraries were prepared by PCR. The data were produced on an Illumina HiSeq 2500. TCR library preparation used molecular barcoding, with unique molecular identifiers applied to normalize quantification of the TCRbeta repertoire. TCRdb ran its own pipeline on the public reads, namely fastp trimming at Q25 and MiXCR clone calling, and kept in-frame beta chains. CDR3 protein duplicates are merged, each entry listing the most common genes and DNA. Present in this sample are tens of thousands of distinct CDR3 sequences, roughly 5.2% of which were seen just once. Approximately 17% of the sample goes to the ten largest clones. Sample treatment or condition, as interpreted from the label and publication: allogeneic hematopoietic cell transplantation with graft depleted of TCRalphabeta T cells and CD19 B cells. The children who served as transplant recipients had been given grafts of TCRalphabeta/CD19-depleted allogeneic hematopoietic cells.

On this clonotype: Its antigen is unknown. It has no much larger one-base neighbor in the sample; base qualities were not kept.

Reading the germline V gene (reference sequence) gives CDR1 DFQATT and CDR2 SNEGSKA. The cysteine opens and the phenylalanine closes a CDR3 of 13 amino acids. The sequence is cut down to CDR3 DNA, 39 bases in frame from base 1. This clonotype was sampled from a boy younger than two who had a stem cell transplant for acute myeloid leukemia, so the T cells may come from the graft donor. The material was PBMCs, mostly from graft donor cells, obtained 180 days after TCRalphabeta/CD19-depleted stem cell transplant. This chain is built from TRBV20-1 and TRBJ1-5; 10 central nucleotides agree with TRBD1. In nucleotides, the sequence is TGCAGAGCCGGGACAGGGGGCAATCAGCCCCAGCATTTT. Translation gives CRAGTGGNQPQHF.